A single sample gave rise to the 27 T cell receptor beta chains below, sequenced in a study of blood T cell repertoires in COVID-19 (dated by TCRdb to about 2020). The library was prepared using the immunoSEQ multiplex PCR assay. The clones in this table, taken by TCRdb from immuneACCESS, are in-frame only. Not every clone is retained; where verified, under half of the shortfall comes from an unresolved V gene, and the cause of the rest is unknown. The sample table holds around 280,000 clones, of which around 88% were seen once. Jointly, the top ten make up about 6.1% of the sample. Source material: PBMCs or T cells enriched from blood (not recorded which). These TCRs come from a woman aged 40-49 years who had recovered from COVID-19.

The chain couples TRBV6-2 or TRBV6-3 to TRBJ2-1, with 10 bases identical to TRBD2. This CDR3 is 16 amino acids long. The ends lost 6 bases at V and 3 bases at J; junction bases unmatched: 8. Germline-derived CDR1 and CDR2 are MNHEY and SVGEGT. The CDR3 loop reads CASSRTLAGVYNEQFF. The CDR3 DNA follows: TGTGCCAGCAGCCGGACTCTAGCGGGAGTCTACAATGAGCAGTTCTTC.

The chain has TRBV5-5 and TRBJ2-1; 8 bases match TRBD1. The length of the CDR3 is 15 residues. The germline gives CDR1 SGHKS, CDR2 YYEKEE (reference sequence). Trimming removed 4 bases from V and 0 bases from J; junction bases left unmatched: 3. The CDR3, as DNA: TGTGCCAGCAGCCCCACAGGGGGCTCCTACAATGAGCAGTTCTTC. Amino acid sequence: CASSPTGGSYNEQFF. Supplemented by reference TRBV5-5 and TRBJ2-1, the full variable domain reads DAGVTQSPTHLIKTRGQQVTLRCSPISGHKSVSWYQQVLGQGPQFIFQYYEKEERGRGNFPDRFSARQFPNYSSELNVNALLLGDSALYLCASSPTGGSYNEQFFGPGTRLTVL.

DNA of the CDR3: TGTGCCAGCAGCCCACCAGGGGGACTAGCGGCCACCGGGGAGCTGTTTTTT. Its protein is CASSPPGGLAATGELFF. The chain uses TRBV7-9 and TRBJ2-2, with TRBD2 identical over 11 bases. The J segment lost 4 bases and the V segment lost 5 bases, leaving 9 bases of the junction unmatched. CDR3 length: 17 residues. Germline assignment: CDR1 SEHNR and CDR2 FQNEAQ (reference sequence).

This chain connects TRBV28 to TRBJ2-7; TRBD1 is a possible D gene (5 bases). The CDR3 length is 15 residues. Germline V CDR1 and CDR2: MDHEN, SYDVKM. V was clipped by 6 bases and J by 7 bases, with 22 bases between them. The CDR3 bases are TGTGCCAGCAGAAACTCAGGGTTCTCCCTAACAGAGCAGTACTTC. Encoded protein: CASRNSGFSLTEQYF.

This clone was picked up one time. This chain links TRBV10-2 with TRBJ2-5, with no clear D. Germline V gives CDR1 WSHSY, CDR2 SAAADI. V lost 3 bases, J lost 3 bases, and 11 bases lay in between. The CDR3 is made up of 14 amino acids. CDR3 amino acids: CASSEYGSEETQYF. In nucleotides, the CDR3 is TGCGCCAGCAGTGAATATGGCAGTGAAGAGACCCAGTACTTC.

The chain is built from TRBV7-8 and TRBJ2-7; 7 positions agree with TRBD2. CDR1 is SGHVS and CDR2 is FQNEAQ in the germline V gene. The CDR3 loop spans 15 amino acids. V gave up 2 bases and J gave up 1 base; unmatched junction bases: 5. The chain's CDR3 is CASSLIPSGSYEQYF. The CDR3 nucleotides read TGTGCCAGCAGCTTAATCCCTAGCGGATCCTACGAGCAGTACTTC.

This clone was seen more than once but under ten times. Distinct nucleotide sequences in the sample also encode this CDR3. The rearrangement uses TRBV4-1 and TRBJ2-1; 7 nucleotides match TRBD1. The trim removed 0 bases at V and 0 bases at J, leaving 2 bases unmatched. This CDR3 has 16 residues. Germline assignment: CDR1 MGHRA and CDR2 YSYEKL. The CDR3 region has the DNA TGCGCCAGCAGCCAAGACCCAGGGGGCTCCTACAATGAGCAGTTCTTC. Translating it yields CASSQDPGGSYNEQFF.

The genes are TRBV4-1 and TRBJ1-5; tentative D call: TRBD1 (6 bases). Per the germline V gene, CDR1 is MGHRA and CDR2 is YSYEKL. Trimming removed 4 bases at V and 0 bases at J, with 16 bases between. The CDR3 length is 17 residues. The CDR3 reads CASSRTRGGDSNQPQHF. The CDR3 DNA sequence: TGCGCCAGCAGCCGCACGAGGGGGGGTGATAGCAATCAGCCCCAGCATTTT.

This chain joins TRBV25-1 and TRBJ2-2; no clear D gene. Trimming took off 5 bases at V and 1 base at J, with 8 bases between the two ends. This CDR3 has 14 residues. The V gene's germline CDR1 is MGHDK and CDR2 SYGVNS. CDR3 sequence (DNA): TGTGCCAGCAGTCGCCAGTTGAACACCGGGGAGCTGTTTTTT. This translates into CASSRQLNTGELFF.

The V gene is TRBV28, the J gene TRBJ1-5, with no clear D. The V and J ends lost 3 bases and 5 bases respectively, with 14 bases between them. The CDR3 has 15 amino acids. Germline CDR1 is MDHEN and CDR2 is SYDVKM. The CDR3 spells CASSFLAGTDQPQHF. The CDR3 bases are TGTGCCAGCAGTTTTCTGGCAGGAACCGATCAGCCCCAGCATTTT.

The chain uses TRBV6-6 and TRBJ1-2; D call uncertain. This CDR3 has 15 residues. Germline CDR1 and CDR2: MNHNY and SVGAGI (reference sequence). Trimming removed 8 bases at V and 4 bases at J, with 20 bases between. CDR3 protein: CASRGQGPRGYGYTF. The CDR3 nucleotides read TGTGCCAGCCGCGGTCAAGGCCCAAGAGGCTATGGCTACACCTTC.

This chain links TRBV7-9 with TRBJ1-3; D is unclear. The CDR3 is 13 residues long. V lost 5 bases and J 4 bases, leaving 9 bases between the germline ends. CDR1 and CDR2 from the germline V gene are SEHNR and FQNEAQ (reference sequence). The CDR3 is CASSPSQGNTIYF. CDR3 bases: TGTGCCAGCAGCCCTTCTCAGGGAAACACCATATATTTT.

The rearrangement links TRBV28 to TRBJ2-2; 10 bases align to TRBD2. The J segment lost 6 bases and the V segment lost 2 bases, leaving 6 bases of the junction unmatched. CDR3 length: 16 amino acids. Germline CDR1 and CDR2: MDHEN and SYDVKM. The chain's CDR3 is CASSLQASGSSGELFF. The CDR3 nucleotides are TGTGCCAGCAGTTTACAGGCTAGCGGGAGCTCCGGGGAGCTGTTTTTT.

The chain is built from TRBV15 and TRBJ2-1, with 7 bases matching TRBD1. V shed 5 bases, J shed 6 bases, and the junction held 10 bases outside the gene matches. Germline V lookup: CDR1 LNHNV, CDR2 YYDKDF (reference sequence). The CDR3 consists of 15 residues. CDR3 sequence: CATSPRQGTFNEQFF. In DNA, the CDR3 is TGTGCCACCAGCCCCAGACAGGGTACCTTCAATGAGCAGTTCTTC.

The V call is TRBV7-8, the J call TRBJ1-4, with 9 bases lining up with TRBD1. Looked up from germline, CDR1 is SGHVS and CDR2 is FQNEAQ. The V and J ends lost 1 base and 4 bases, in that order; junction bases with no gene match: 4. The CDR3 sequence is 16 residues long. This CDR3 reads CASSLGDRAHNEKLFF. CDR3 nucleotides: TGTGCCAGCAGCTTAGGGGACAGGGCCCATAATGAAAAACTGTTTTTT.

The V gene is TRBV24-1, the J gene TRBJ2-7, with 9 positions matching TRBD1. The CDR3 is made up of 15 amino acids. Germline V gene data show CDR1 as KGHDR and CDR2 as SFDVKD. J was trimmed by 5 bases and V by 4 bases; bases with no gene match: 8. Here the CDR3 DNA reads TGTGCCACCAGTGACACCGGGACAGGGAGGAACGAGCAGTACTTC. Residues: CATSDTGTGRNEQYF.

The chain links TRBV21-1 to TRBJ2-7; TRBD1, the table's D call, lacks a check against the DNA. TRBV21-1 is a pseudogene locus. This CDR3 region has 13 residues. CDR3 in amino acids: CASSKGAPYEQYF. DNA of the CDR3: TGTGCCAGCAGCAAAGGGGCACCCTACGAGCAGTACTTC.

V and J are TRBV5-1 and TRBJ1-6, with 10 nucleotides matching TRBD1. Germline V gives CDR1 SGHRS, CDR2 YFSETQ. The V and J ends lost 4 bases and 9 bases, in that order; junction bases with no gene match: 10. The CDR3 totals 16 residues. The CDR3 region is CASSPQDRGTGSPLHF. The DNA for the CDR3 is TGCGCCAGCAGCCCCCAGGACAGGGGGACGGGTTCACCCCTCCACTTT.

This clone was seen a few times. CDR3 nucleotide sequence: TGTGCCGCCCGGGGGGAGGACACAGATACGCAGTATTTT. It translates to CAARGEDTDTQYF. The chain uses TRBV25-1 and TRBJ2-3; 7 positions match TRBD2. J was trimmed by 2 bases and V by 11 bases; bases with no gene match: 7. Per germline, CDR1 MGHDK and CDR2 SYGVNS. The CDR3 extends over 13 amino acids.

The V gene is TRBV7-9, the J gene TRBJ1-1; TRBD1 aligns across 10 bases. The CDR3 contains 17 residues. V was clipped by 5 bases and J by 5 bases; unmatched bases: 14. Germline CDR1 SEHNR, CDR2 FQNEAQ (reference sequence). CDR3 DNA sequence: TGTGCCAGCAGCACCGCCGGGACAGGGGCGAGGGGAACTGAAGCTTTCTTT. This translates into CASSTAGTGARGTEAFF.

J is TRBJ2-7 and V is TRBV7-2; the match to TRBD2 covers 10 bases. The CDR3 sequence is 15 residues long. Germline V gene data show CDR1 as SGHTA and CDR2 as FQGNSA. V lost 4 bases and J lost 2; bases outside the gene matches: 5. In nucleotides, the CDR3 is TGTGCCAGCAGCTCAGGGCTAGCGGGAGCCTACGAGCAGTACTTC. It specifies CASSSGLAGAYEQYF.

This clone appeared once. The genes are TRBV29-1 and TRBJ1-1, with 8 bases fitting TRBD1. Germline-derived CDR1 and CDR2 are SQVTM and ANQGSEA. V shed 4 bases and J 3 bases; nucleotides not matched to a gene: 10. The length of the CDR3 is 15 residues. CDR3 sequence: CSVGAGGYMDTEAFF. Here the CDR3 DNA reads TGCAGCGTTGGGGCAGGGGGCTATATGGACACTGAAGCTTTCTTT.

V is TRBV11-2 and J is TRBJ2-1; 7 nucleotides match TRBD1. V lost 4 bases, J lost 8 bases, and 5 bases stayed unmatched. Germline CDR1 is SGHAT and CDR2 is FQNNGV. The CDR3 is 13 residues long. CDR3 region: CASSSNRGYEQFF. The CDR3 bases are TGTGCCAGCAGCTCAAACAGGGGCTATGAGCAGTTCTTC.

The chain recombines TRBV18 with TRBJ2-2; TRBD1 matches at 8 bases. Losses at the gene ends were 6 bases for V and 0 bases for J; bases not matched to a gene: 9. CDR3 size: 17 residues. Germline values: CDR1 KGHSH, CDR2 LQKENI. The CDR3 region has the DNA TGTGCCAGCTCGAGGACAGGGTCGCGCGCGAACACCGGGGAGCTGTTTTTT. Protein sequence: CASSRTGSRANTGELFF.

The CDR3 DNA reads as TGTGCCATCAGCTTACAGGGGAGCAATCAGCCCCAGCATTTT. Its protein is CAISLQGSNQPQHF. The V and J genes are TRBV10-3 and TRBJ1-5; 7 bases match TRBD1. Germline V CDR1 and CDR2: ENHRY, SYGVKD. The CDR3 covers 14 residues. The J segment lost 1 base and the V segment lost 6 bases, leaving 3 bases of the junction unmatched.

The CDR3 DNA sequence: TGTGCCAGACCCCTCGGGACAGGGAGTCCTGAAGCTTTCTTT. This translates into CARPLGTGSPEAFF. The V gene is TRBV19, the J gene TRBJ1-1, with 9 bases that match TRBD1. Germline loops: CDR1 LNHDA, CDR2 SQIVND (reference sequence). J was trimmed by 6 bases and V by 9 bases; bases with no gene match: 11. The CDR3 loop spans 14 amino acids.

The chain carries TRBV6-5 and TRBJ2-7; no firm D call. CDR1 and CDR2 from the germline V gene are MNHEY and SVGAGI. V lost 6 bases to trimming and J lost 0 bases, with 6 bases between them. The CDR3 consists of 12 residues. The CDR3 DNA reads TGTGCCAGCAGGGGCAGCTCCTACGAGCAGTACTTC. Its protein product is CASRGSSYEQYF.